This entry is about one T cell receptor beta chain. The CDR3 sequence is 14 residues long. Trimming removed 2 bases at V and 4 bases at J, with 11 bases between. Germline V gives CDR1 MNHEY, CDR2 SVGAGI. This sample is drawn from a study of brain T cells in children with intractable seizures. Clones were read by immunoSEQ multiplex PCR, and TCRdb kept only the in-frame ones, dropping some. This table has 75,000 to 80,000 clones, approximately 94% appearing once. The sample in question was peripheral blood, obtained at surgery. V usage is TRBV6-5 and J usage is TRBJ1-2, with a weak D call TRBD1 (5 bases). The clonotype was recovered from a boy under two years old with tuberous sclerosis and intractable seizures. DNA for the CDR3: TGTGCCAGCAGTTACGTTCAGGACATCTATGGCTACACCTTC. Translating it yields CASSYVQDIYGYTF.